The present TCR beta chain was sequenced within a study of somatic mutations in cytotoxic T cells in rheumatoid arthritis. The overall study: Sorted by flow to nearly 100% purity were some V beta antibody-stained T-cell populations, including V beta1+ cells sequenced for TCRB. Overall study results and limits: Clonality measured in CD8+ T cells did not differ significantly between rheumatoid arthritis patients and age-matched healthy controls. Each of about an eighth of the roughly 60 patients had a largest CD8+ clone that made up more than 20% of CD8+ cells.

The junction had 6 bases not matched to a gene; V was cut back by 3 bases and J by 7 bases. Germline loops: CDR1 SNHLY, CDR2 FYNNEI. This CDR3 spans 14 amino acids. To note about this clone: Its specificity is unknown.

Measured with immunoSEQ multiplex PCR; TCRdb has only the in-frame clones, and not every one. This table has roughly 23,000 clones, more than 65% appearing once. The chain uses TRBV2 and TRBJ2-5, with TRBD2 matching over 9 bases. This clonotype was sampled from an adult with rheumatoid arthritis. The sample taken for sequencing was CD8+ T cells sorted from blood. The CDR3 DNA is TGTGCCAGCAGTGACGGTAGCGGGAGAGTGACCCAGTACTTC. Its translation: CASSDGSGRVTQYF. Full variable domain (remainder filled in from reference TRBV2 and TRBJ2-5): EPEVTQTPSHQVTQMGQEVILRCVPISNHLYFYWYRQILGQKVEFLVSFYNNEISEKSEIFDDQFSVERPDGSNFTLKIRSTKLEDSAMYFCASSDGSGRVTQYFGPGTRLLVL.